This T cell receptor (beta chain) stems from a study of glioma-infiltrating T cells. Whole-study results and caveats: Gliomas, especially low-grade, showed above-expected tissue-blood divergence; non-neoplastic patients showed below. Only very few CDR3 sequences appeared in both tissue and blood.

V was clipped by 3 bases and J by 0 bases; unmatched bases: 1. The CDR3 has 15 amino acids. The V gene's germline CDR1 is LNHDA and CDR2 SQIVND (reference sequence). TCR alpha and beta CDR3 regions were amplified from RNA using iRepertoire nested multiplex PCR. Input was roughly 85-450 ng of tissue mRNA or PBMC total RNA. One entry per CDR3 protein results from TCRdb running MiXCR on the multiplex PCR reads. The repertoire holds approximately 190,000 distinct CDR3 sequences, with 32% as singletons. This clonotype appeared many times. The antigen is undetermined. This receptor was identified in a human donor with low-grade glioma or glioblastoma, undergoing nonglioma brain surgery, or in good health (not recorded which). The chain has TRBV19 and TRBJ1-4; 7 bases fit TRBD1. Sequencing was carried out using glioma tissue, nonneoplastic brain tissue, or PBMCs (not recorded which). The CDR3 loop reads CASSIDRATNEKLFF. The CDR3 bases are TGTGCCAGTAGTATCGACAGGGCAACTAATGAAAAACTGTTTTTT.